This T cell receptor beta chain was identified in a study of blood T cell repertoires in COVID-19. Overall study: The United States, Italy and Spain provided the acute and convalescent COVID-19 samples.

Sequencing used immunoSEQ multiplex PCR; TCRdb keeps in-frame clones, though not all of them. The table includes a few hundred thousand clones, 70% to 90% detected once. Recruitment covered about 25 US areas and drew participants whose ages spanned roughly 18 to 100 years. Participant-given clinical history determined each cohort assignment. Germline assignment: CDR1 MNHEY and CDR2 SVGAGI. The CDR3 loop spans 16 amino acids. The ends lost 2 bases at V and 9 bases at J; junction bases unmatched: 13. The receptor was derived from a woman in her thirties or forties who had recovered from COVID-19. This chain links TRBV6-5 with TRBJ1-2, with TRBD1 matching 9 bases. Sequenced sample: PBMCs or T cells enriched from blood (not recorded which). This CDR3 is CASSYGRTGTGHRYTF. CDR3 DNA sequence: TGTGCCAGCAGTTACGGACGAACCGGGACAGGGCACCGCTACACCTTC.